The text below deals with one TCR beta chain. Sequenced by immunoSEQ multiplex PCR; TCRdb stores in-frame clones only, minus some. This sample has tens of thousands of clones, with 92% found just once. This CDR3 is 18 amino acids long. Germline values: CDR1 SEHNR, CDR2 FQNEAQ (reference sequence). The J segment lost 0 bases and the V segment lost 6 bases, leaving 10 bases of the junction unmatched. The record originates from a study of T cell changes during pregnancy in multiple sclerosis. The V gene is TRBV7-9, the J gene TRBJ2-7; 14 bases align to TRBD2. The source material was CD8+ T cells from peripheral blood mononuclear cells, sampled in the first trimester of pregnancy. The sequence derives from a female donor with multiple sclerosis, enrolled in a pregnancy study. CDR3 loop: CASSSTSGGESFSYEQYF. The CDR3 DNA follows: TGTGCCAGCAGTTCGACTAGCGGGGGGGAAAGTTTCTCCTACGAGCAGTACTTC. The full variable domain, in which reference TRBV7-9 and TRBJ2-7 provide the parts outside the CDR3, is DTGVSQNPRHKITKRGQNVTFRCDPISEHNRLYWYRQTLGQGPEFLTYFQNEAQLEKSRLLSDRFSAERPKGSFSTLEIQRTEQGDSAMYLCASSSTSGGESFSYEQYFGPGTRLTVT.